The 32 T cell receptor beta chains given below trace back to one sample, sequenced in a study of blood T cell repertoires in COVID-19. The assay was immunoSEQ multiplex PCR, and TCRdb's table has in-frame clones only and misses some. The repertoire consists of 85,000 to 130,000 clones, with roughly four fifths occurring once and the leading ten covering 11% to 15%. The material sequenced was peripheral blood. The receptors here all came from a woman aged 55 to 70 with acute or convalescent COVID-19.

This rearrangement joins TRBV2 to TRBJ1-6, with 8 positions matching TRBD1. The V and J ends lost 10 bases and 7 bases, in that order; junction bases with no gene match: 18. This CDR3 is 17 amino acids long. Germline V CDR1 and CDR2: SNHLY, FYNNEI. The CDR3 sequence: CATRGGTGYGGNSPLHF. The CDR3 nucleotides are TGTGCCACCAGAGGGGGGACAGGCTACGGAGGCAATTCACCCCTCCACTTT. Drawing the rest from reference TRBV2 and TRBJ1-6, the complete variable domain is EPEVTQTPSHQVTQMGQEVILRCVPISNHLYFYWYRQILGQKVEFLVSFYNNEISEKSEIFDDQFSVERPDGSNFTLKIRSTKLEDSAMYFCATRGGTGYGGNSPLHFGNGTRLTVT.

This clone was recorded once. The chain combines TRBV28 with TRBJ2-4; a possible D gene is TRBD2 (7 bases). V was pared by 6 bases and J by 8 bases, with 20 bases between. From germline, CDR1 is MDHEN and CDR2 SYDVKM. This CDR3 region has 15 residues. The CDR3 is CASRSGGRGTDIQYF. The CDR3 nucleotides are TGTGCCAGCAGATCCGGGGGGCGGGGGACGGACATTCAGTACTTC.

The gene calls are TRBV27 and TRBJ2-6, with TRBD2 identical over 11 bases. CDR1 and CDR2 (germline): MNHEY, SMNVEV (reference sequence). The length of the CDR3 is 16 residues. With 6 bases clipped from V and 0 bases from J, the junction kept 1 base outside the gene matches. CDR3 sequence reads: CASRLAGDSGANVLTF. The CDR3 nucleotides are TGTGCCAGCAGACTAGCGGGGGACTCTGGGGCCAACGTCCTGACTTTC.

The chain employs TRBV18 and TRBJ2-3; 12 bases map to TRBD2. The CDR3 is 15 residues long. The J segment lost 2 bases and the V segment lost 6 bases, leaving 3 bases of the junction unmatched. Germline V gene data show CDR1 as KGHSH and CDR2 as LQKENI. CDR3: CASSRTSGATDTQYF. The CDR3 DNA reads TGTGCCAGCTCGCGGACTAGCGGGGCCACAGATACGCAGTATTTT. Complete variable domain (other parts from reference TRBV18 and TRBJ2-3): NAGVMQNPRHLVRRRGQEARLRCSPMKGHSHVYWYRQLPEEGLKFMVYLQKENIIDESGMPKERFSAEFPKEGPSILRIQQVVRGDSAAYFCASSRTSGATDTQYFGPGTRLTVL.

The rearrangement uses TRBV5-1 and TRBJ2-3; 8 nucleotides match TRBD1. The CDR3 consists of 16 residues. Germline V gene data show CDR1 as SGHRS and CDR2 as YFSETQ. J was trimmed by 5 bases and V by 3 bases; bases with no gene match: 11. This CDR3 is CASSSERGQGKDTQYF. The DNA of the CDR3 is TGCGCCAGCAGCTCGGAGAGAGGACAGGGTAAAGATACGCAGTATTTT.

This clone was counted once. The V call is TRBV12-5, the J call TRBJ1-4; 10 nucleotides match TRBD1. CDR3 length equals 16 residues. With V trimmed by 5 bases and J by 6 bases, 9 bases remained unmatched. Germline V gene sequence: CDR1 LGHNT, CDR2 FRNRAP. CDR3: CASGTPPGTGDEKLFF. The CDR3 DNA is TGTGCTAGTGGTACTCCCCCCGGGACAGGGGATGAAAAACTGTTTTTT.

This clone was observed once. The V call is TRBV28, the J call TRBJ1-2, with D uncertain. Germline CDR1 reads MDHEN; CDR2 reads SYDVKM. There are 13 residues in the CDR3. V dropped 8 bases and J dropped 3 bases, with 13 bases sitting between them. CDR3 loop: CASLHGIDYGYTF. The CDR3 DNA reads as TGTGCCAGCCTGCACGGGATTGACTATGGCTACACCTTC.

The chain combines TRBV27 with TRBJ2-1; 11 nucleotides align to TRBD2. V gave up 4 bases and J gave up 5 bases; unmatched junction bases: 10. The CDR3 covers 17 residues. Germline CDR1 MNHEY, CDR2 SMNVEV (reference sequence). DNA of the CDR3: TGTGCCAGCAGTTCCTGGTCTAGCGGGGGGCTTAACAATGAGCAGTTCTTC. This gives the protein CASSSWSSGGLNNEQFF.

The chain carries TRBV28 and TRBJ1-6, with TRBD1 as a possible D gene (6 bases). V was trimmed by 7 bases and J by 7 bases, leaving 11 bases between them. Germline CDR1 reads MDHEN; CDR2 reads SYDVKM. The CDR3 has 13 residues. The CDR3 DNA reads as TGTGCCAGCAACAGGGTCGACAATTCACCCCTCCACTTT. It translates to CASNRVDNSPLHF.

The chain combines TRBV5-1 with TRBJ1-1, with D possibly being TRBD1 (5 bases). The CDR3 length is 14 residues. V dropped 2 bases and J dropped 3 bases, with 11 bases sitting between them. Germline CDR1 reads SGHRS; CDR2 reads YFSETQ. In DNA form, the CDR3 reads TGCGCCAGCAGCTTCTGGGGGAGGGACACTGAAGCTTTCTTT. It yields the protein CASSFWGRDTEAFF.

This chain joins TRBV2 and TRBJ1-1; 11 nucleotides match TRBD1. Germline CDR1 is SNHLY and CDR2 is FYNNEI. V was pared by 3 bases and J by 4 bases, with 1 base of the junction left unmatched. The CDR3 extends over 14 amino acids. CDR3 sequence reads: CASSEDRGLTEAFF. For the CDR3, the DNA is TGTGCCAGCAGTGAGGACAGGGGGCTCACTGAAGCTTTCTTT.

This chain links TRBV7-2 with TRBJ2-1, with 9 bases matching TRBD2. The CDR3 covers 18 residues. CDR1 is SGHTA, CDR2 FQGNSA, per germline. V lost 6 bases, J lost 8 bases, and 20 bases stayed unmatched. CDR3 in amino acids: CASSRGRGGLGIADEQFF. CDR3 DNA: TGTGCCAGCAGTCGCGGGCGGGGGGGCCTCGGAATAGCGGATGAGCAGTTCTTC.

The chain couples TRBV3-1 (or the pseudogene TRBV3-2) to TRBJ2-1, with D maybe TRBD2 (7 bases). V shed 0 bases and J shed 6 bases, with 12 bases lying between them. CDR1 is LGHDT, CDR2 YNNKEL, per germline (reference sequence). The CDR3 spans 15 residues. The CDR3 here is CASSQDWRGGNEQFF. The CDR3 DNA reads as TGTGCCAGCAGCCAAGACTGGAGGGGGGGCAATGAGCAGTTCTTC.

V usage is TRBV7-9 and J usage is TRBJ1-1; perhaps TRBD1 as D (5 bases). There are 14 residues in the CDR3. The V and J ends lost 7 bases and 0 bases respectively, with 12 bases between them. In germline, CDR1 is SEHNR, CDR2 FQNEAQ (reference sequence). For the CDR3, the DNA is TGTGCCAGCAACTCTGTAGGGGTGAACACTGAAGCTTTCTTT. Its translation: CASNSVGVNTEAFF. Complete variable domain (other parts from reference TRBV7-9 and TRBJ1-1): DTGVSQNPRHKITKRGQNVTFRCDPISEHNRLYWYRQTLGQGPEFLTYFQNEAQLEKSRLLSDRFSAERPKGSFSTLEIQRTEQGDSAMYLCASNSVGVNTEAFFGQGTRLTVV.

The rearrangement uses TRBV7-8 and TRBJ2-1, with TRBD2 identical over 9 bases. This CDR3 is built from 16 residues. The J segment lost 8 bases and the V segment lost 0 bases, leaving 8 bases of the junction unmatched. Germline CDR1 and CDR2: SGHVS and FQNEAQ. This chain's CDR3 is CASSLARRGLADEQFF. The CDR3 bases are TGTGCCAGCAGCTTAGCGCGTAGGGGACTAGCCGATGAGCAGTTCTTC.

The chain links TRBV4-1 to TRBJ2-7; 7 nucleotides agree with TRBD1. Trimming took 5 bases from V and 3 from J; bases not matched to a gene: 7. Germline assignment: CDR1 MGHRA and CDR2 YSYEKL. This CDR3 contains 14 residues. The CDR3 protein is CASSMRDSRYEQYF. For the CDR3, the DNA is TGCGCCAGCAGCATGAGGGACAGCCGCTACGAGCAGTACTTC.

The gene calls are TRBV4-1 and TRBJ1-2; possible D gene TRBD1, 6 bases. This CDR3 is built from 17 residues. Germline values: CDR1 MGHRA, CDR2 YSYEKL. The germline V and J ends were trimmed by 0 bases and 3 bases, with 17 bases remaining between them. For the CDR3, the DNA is TGCGCCAGCAGCCAAGACAGGGGAACTACCCCCTACTATGGCTACACCTTC. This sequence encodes CASSQDRGTTPYYGYTF.

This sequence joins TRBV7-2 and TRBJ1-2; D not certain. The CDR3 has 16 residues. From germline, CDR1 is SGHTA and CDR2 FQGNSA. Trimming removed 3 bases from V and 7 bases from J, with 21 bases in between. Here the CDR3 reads CASSFFGLPGEGGYTF. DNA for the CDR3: TGTGCCAGCAGCTTCTTCGGACTCCCTGGTGAAGGTGGCTACACCTTC.

In nucleotides, the CDR3 is TGTGCCAGCAGCCTACGCCACGGGGGAGCAACTGAAGCTTTCTTT. This gives the protein CASSLRHGGATEAFF. The chain employs TRBV28 and TRBJ1-1, with D tentatively TRBD1 (5 bases). In germline, CDR1 is MDHEN, CDR2 SYDVKM. CDR3 size: 15 residues. V lost 6 bases and J 5 bases, leaving 19 bases between the germline ends. Full variable domain (outside the CDR3, taken from reference TRBV28 and TRBJ1-1): DVKVTQSSRYLVKRTGEKVFLECVQDMDHENMFWYRQDPGLGLRLIYFSYDVKMKEKGDIPEGYSVSREKKERFSLILESASTNQTSMYLCASSLRHGGATEAFFGQGTRLTVV.

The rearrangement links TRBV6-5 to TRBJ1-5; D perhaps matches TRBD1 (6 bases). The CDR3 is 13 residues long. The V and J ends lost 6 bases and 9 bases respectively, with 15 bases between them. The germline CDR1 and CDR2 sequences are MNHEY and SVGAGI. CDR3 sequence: CASRRAGDLPQHF. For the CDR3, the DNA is TGTGCCAGCAGACGCGCAGGGGATTTGCCCCAGCATTTT.

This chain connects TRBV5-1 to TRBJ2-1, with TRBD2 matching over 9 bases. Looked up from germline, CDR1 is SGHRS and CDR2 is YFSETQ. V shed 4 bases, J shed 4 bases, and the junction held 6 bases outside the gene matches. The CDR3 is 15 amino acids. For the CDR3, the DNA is TGCGCCAGCAGCGCCTTAGCGGGAGATTACAATGAGCAGTTCTTC. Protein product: CASSALAGDYNEQFF.

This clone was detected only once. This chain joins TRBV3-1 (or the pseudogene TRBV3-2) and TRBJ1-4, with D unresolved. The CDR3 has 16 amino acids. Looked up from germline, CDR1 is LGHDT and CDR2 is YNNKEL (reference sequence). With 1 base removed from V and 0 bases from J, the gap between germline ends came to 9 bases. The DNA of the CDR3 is TGTGCCAGCAGCCAAGCCCACAGTGCAACTAATGAAAAACTGTTTTTT. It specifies CASSQAHSATNEKLFF.

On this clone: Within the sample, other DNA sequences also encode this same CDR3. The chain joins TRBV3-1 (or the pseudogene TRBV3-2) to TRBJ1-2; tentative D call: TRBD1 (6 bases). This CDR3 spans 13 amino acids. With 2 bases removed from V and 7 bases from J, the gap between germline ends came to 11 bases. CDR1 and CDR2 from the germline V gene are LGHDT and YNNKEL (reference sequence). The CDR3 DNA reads TGTGCCAGCAGCCAACGGGGGGGCGGTGGCTACACCTTC. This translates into CASSQRGGGGYTF.

CDR3 in DNA: TGTGCCAGCAGCTTAGAGGGGGCTGGTAATGAGCAGTTCTTC. Translation: CASSLEGAGNEQFF. The V and J genes are TRBV7-9 and TRBJ2-1, with 7 bases lining up with TRBD1. The CDR3 consists of 14 residues. Germline V lookup: CDR1 SEHNR, CDR2 FQNEAQ (reference sequence). Trimming removed 1 base from V and 7 bases from J; junction bases left unmatched: 4.

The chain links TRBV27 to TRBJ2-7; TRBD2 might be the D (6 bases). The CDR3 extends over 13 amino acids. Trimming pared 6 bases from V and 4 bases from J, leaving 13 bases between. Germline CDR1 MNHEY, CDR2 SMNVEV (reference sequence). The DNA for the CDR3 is TGTGCCAGCAGGCGGGACGGAGTTTACGAGCAGTACTTC. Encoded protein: CASRRDGVYEQYF.

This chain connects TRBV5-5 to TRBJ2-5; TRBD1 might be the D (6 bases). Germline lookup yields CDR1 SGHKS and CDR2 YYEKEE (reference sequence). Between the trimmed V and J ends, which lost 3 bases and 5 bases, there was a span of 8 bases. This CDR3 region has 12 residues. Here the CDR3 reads CASSSDRETQYF. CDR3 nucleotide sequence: TGTGCCAGCAGCTCAGACAGGGAGACCCAGTACTTC.

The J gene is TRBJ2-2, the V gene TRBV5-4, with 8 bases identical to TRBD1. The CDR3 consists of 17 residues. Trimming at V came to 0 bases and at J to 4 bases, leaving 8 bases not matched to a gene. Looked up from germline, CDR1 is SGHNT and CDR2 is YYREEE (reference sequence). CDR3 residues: CASSLEAGGASTGELFF. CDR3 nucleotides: TGTGCCAGCAGCTTGGAAGCAGGGGGCGCGAGCACCGGGGAGCTGTTTTTT.

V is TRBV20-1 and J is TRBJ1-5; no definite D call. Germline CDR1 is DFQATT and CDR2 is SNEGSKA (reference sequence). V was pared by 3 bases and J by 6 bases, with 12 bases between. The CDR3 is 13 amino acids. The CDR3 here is CSASAQNGQPQHF. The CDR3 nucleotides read TGCAGTGCTAGTGCACAGAACGGTCAGCCCCAGCATTTT.

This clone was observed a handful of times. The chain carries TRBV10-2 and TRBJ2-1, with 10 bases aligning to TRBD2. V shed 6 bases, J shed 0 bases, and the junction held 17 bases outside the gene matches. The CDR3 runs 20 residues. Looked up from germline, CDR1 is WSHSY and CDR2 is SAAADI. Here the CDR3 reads CASSGVFSGRRLNSYNEQFF. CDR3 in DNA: TGCGCCAGCAGCGGGGTCTTTAGCGGGAGGCGTCTAAACTCCTACAATGAGCAGTTCTTC.

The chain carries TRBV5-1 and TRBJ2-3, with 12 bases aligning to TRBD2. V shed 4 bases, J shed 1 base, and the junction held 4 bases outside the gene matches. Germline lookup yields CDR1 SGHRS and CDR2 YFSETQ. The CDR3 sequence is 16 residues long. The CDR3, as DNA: TGCGCCAGCAGCACACGGACTAGCGGGGGCACAGATACGCAGTATTTT. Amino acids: CASSTRTSGGTDTQYF.

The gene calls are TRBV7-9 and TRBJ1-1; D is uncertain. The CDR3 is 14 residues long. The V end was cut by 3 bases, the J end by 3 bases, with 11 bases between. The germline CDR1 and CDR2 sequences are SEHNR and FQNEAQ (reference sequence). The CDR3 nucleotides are TGTGCCAGCAGCTTCGCGGGGTCGTACACTGAAGCTTTCTTT. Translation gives CASSFAGSYTEAFF.

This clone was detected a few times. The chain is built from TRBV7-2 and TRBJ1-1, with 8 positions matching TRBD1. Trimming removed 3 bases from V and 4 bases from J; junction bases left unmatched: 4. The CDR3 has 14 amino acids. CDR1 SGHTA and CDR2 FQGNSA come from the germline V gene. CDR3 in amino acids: CASSLTGALTEAFF. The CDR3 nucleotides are TGTGCCAGCAGCTTGACAGGGGCGCTCACTGAAGCTTTCTTT.